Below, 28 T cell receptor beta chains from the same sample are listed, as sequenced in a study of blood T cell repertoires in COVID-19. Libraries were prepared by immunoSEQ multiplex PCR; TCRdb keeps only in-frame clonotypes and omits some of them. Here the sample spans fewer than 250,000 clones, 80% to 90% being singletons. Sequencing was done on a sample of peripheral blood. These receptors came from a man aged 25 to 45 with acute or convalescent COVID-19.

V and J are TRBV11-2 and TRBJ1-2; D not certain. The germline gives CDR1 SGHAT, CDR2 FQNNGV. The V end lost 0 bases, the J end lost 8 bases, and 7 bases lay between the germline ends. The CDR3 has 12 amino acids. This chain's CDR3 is CASSLEGRGYTF. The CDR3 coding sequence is TGTGCCAGCAGCTTAGAAGGCAGGGGCTACACCTTC.

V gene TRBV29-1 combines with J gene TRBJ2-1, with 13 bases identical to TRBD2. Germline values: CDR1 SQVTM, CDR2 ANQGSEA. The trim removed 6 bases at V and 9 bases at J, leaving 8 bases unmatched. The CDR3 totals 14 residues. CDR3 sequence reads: CSVQGLAGAFEQFF. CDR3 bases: TGCAGCGTCCAAGGACTAGCGGGAGCGTTTGAGCAGTTCTTC.

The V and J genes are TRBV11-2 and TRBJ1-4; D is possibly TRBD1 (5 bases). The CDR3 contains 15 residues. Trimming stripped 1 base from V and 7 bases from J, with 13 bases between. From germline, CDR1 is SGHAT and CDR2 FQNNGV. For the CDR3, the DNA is TGTGCCAGCAGCTTAGCACCCGGCAGGGTTGAAAAACTGTTTTTT. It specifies CASSLAPGRVEKLFF.

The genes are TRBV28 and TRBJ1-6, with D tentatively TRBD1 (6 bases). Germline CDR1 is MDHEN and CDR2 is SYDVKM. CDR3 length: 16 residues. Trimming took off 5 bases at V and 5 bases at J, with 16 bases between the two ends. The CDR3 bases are TGTGCCAGCAGTGCTCACGACTCAGGGGATAATTCACCCCTCCACTTT. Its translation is CASSAHDSGDNSPLHF. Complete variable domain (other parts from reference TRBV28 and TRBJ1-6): DVKVTQSSRYLVKRTGEKVFLECVQDMDHENMFWYRQDPGLGLRLIYFSYDVKMKEKGDIPEGYSVSREKKERFSLILESASTNQTSMYLCASSAHDSGDNSPLHFGNGTRLTVT.

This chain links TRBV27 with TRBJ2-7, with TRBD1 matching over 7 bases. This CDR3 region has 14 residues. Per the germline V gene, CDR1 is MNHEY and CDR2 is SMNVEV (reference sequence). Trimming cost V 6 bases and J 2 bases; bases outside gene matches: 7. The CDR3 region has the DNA TGTGCCAGCAGATCGCTCGGACAGGCCTACGAGCAGTACTTC. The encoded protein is CASRSLGQAYEQYF.

This CDR3 reads CASRPHGTGDYEQYF. Here the CDR3 DNA reads TGTGCCAGCAGGCCCCACGGGACAGGGGACTACGAGCAGTACTTC. This rearrangement joins TRBV5-5 to TRBJ2-7, with 10 bases lining up with TRBD1. From germline, CDR1 is SGHKS and CDR2 YYEKEE (reference sequence). V lost 5 bases to trimming and J lost 3 bases; unmatched junction nucleotides: 8. The CDR3 extends over 15 amino acids.

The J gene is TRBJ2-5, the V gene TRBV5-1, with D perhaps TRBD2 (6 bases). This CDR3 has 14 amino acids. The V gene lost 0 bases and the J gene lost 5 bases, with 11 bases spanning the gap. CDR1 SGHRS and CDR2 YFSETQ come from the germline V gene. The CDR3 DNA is TGCGCCAGCAGCTTGGCCACTAGCAGTGAGACCCAGTACTTC. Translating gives CASSLATSSETQYF.

CDR3: CASSQPGQGFTGEQFF. CDR3 DNA: TGCGCCAGCAGCCAACCGGGACAGGGGTTCACGGGTGAGCAGTTCTTC. This chain links TRBV4-1 with TRBJ2-1; 10 bases agree with TRBD1. Germline V gene lookup returns CDR1 MGHRA and CDR2 YSYEKL. CDR3 size: 16 residues. J was trimmed by 9 bases and V by 2 bases; bases with no gene match: 10.

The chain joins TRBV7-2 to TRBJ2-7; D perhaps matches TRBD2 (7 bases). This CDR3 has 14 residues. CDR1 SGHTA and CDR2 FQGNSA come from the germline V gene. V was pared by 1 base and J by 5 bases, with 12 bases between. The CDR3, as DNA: TGTGCCAGCAGCTTAGTGTGGGGGGGCAACGAGCAGTACTTC. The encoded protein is CASSLVWGGNEQYF. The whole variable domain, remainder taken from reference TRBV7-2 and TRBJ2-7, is GAGVSQSPSNKVTEKGKDVELRCDPISGHTALYWYRQSLGQGLEFLIYFQGNSAPDKSGLPSDRFSAERTGGSVSTLTIQRTQQEDSAVYLCASSLVWGGNEQYFGPGTRLTVT.

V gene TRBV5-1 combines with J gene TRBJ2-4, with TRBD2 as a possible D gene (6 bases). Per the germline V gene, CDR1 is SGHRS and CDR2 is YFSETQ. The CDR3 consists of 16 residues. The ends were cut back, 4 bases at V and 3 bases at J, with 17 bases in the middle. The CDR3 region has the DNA TGCGCCAGCAGCCCGGAGGGAGCGGGCGTCAAAAACATTCAGTACTTC. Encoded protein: CASSPEGAGVKNIQYF.

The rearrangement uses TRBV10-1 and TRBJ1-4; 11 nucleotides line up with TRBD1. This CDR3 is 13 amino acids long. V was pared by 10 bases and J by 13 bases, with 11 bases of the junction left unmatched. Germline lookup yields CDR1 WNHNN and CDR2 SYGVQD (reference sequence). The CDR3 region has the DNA TGCGCCACTTGGACAGGGGGCATTTTTAGACTGTTTTTT. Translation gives CATWTGGIFRLFF.

CDR3 in amino acids: CASSFPGQGADEQYF. CDR3 coding DNA: TGCGCCAGCAGCTTTCCGGGACAGGGGGCCGACGAGCAGTACTTC. V gene TRBV5-1 combines with J gene TRBJ2-7; TRBD1 matches 12 bases. The CDR3 loop spans 15 amino acids. Germline lookup yields CDR1 SGHRS and CDR2 YFSETQ. J gave up 5 bases and V 2 bases, and 5 bases lay outside the gene matches. Drawing the rest from reference TRBV5-1 and TRBJ2-7, the complete variable domain is KAGVTQTPRYLIKTRGQQVTLSCSPISGHRSVSWYQQTPGQGLQFLFEYFSETQRNKGNFPGRFSGRQFSNSRSEMNVSTLELGDSALYLCASSFPGQGADEQYFGPGTRLTVT.

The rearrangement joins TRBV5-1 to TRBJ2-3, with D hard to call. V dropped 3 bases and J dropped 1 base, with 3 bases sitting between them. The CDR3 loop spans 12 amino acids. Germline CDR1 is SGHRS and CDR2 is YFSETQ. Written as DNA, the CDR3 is TGCGCCAGCAGCTCGGGCACAGATACGCAGTATTTT. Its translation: CASSSGTDTQYF.

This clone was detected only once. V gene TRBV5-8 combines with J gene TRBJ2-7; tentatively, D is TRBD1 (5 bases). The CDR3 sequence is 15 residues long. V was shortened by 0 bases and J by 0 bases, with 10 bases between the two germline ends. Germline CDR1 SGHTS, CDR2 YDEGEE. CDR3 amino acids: CASSLGGRSSYEQYF. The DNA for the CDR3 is TGTGCCAGCAGCTTGGGGGGCAGGAGCTCCTACGAGCAGTACTTC.

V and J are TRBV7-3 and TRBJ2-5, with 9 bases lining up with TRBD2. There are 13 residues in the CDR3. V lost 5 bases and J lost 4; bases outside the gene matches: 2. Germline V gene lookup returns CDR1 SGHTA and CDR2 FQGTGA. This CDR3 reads CASSPGLAETQYF. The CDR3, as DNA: TGTGCCAGCAGCCCGGGACTAGCAGAGACCCAGTACTTC.

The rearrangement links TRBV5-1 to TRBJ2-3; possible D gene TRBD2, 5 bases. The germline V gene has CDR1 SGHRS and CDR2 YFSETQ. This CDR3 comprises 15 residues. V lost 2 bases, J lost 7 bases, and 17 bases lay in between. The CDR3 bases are TGCGCCAGCAGCTTAGTCGGGGAGATTTTAAATACGCAGTATTTT. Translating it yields CASSLVGEILNTQYF. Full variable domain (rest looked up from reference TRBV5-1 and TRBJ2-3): KAGVTQTPRYLIKTRGQQVTLSCSPISGHRSVSWYQQTPGQGLQFLFEYFSETQRNKGNFPGRFSGRQFSNSRSEMNVSTLELGDSALYLCASSLVGEILNTQYFGPGTRLTVL.

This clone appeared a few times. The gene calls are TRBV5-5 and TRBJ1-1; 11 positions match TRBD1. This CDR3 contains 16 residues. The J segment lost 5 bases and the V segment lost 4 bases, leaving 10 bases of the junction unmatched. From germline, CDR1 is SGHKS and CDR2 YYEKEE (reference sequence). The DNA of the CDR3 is TGTGCCAGCAGCCCACCGTTGGGACAGGGGGATACTGAAGCTTTCTTT. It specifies CASSPPLGQGDTEAFF.

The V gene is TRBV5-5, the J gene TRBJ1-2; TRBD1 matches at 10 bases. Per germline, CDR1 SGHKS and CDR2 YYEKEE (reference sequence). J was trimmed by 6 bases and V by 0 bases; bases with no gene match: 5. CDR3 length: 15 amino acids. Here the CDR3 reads CASSLGGTGVDGYTF. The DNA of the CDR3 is TGTGCCAGCAGCTTGGGAGGGACAGGGGTGGATGGCTACACCTTC. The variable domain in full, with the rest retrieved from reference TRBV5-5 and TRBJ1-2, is DAGVTQSPTHLIKTRGQQVTLRCSPISGHKSVSWYQQVLGQGPQFIFQYYEKEERGRGNFPDRFSARQFPNYSSELNVNALLLGDSALYLCASSLGGTGVDGYTFGSGTRLTVV.

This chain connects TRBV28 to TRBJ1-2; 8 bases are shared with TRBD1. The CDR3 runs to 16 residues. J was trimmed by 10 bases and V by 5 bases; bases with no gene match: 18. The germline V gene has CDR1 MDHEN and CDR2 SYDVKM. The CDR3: CASSRTGAGQGVDYTF. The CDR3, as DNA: TGTGCCAGCAGTAGAACCGGGGCAGGACAGGGAGTTGACTACACCTTC.

The CDR3 DNA reads TGTGCCAGCAGCTTGGACAGGGGCTACTATGGCTACACCTTC. This gives the protein CASSLDRGYYGYTF. This rearrangement joins TRBV9 to TRBJ1-2; 9 positions match TRBD1. The length of the CDR3 is 14 residues. Germline CDR1 and CDR2: SGDLS and YYNGEE. The junction had 4 bases not matched to a gene; V was cut back by 4 bases and J by 3 bases.

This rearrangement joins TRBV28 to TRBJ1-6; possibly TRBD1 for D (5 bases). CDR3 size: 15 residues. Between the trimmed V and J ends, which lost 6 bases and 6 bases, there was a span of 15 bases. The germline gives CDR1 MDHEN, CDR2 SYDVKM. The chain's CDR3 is CASRPGGTFNSPLHF. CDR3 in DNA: TGTGCCAGCAGACCGGGGGGAACGTTTAATTCACCCCTCCACTTT. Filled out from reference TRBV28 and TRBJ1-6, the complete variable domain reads DVKVTQSSRYLVKRTGEKVFLECVQDMDHENMFWYRQDPGLGLRLIYFSYDVKMKEKGDIPEGYSVSREKKERFSLILESASTNQTSMYLCASRPGGTFNSPLHFGNGTRLTVT.

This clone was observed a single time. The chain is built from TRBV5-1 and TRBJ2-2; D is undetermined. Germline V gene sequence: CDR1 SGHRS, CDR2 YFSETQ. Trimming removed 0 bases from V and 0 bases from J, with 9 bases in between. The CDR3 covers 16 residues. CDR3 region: CASSLGPNTNTGELFF. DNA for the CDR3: TGCGCCAGCAGCTTGGGGCCAAATACGAACACCGGGGAGCTGTTTTTT.

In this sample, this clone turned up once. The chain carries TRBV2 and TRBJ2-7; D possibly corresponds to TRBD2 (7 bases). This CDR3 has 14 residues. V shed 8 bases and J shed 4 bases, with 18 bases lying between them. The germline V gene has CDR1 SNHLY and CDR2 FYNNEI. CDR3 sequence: CASSGRGAHYEQYF. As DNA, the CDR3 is TGTGCCAGCTCTGGTCGGGGGGCCCATTACGAGCAGTACTTC.

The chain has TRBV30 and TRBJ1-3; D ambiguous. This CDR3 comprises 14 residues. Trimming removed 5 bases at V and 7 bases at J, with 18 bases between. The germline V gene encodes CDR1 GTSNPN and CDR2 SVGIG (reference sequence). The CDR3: CAWGVGGGRNTIYF. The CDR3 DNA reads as TGTGCCTGGGGCGTGGGAGGCGGTAGGAACACCATATATTTT.

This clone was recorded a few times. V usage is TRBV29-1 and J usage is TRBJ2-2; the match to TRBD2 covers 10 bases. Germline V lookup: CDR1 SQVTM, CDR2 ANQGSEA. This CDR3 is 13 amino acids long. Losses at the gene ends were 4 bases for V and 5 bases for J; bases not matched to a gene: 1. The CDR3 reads CSVVAGGTGELFF. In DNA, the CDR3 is TGCAGCGTTGTAGCGGGGGGAACCGGGGAGCTGTTTTTT.

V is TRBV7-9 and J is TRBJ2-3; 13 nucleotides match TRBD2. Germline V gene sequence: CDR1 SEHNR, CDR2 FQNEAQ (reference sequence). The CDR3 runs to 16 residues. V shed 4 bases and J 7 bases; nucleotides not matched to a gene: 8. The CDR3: CASSYSGTSGMNTQYF. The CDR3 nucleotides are TGTGCCAGCAGCTACTCCGGGACTAGCGGGATGAATACGCAGTATTTT.

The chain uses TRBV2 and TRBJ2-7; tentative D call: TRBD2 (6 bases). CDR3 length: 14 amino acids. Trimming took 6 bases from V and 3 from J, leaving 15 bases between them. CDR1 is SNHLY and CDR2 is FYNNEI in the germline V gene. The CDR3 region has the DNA TGTGCCAGCAGGAATCTAGCGCAAGGCTACGAGCAGTACTTC. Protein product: CASRNLAQGYEQYF.

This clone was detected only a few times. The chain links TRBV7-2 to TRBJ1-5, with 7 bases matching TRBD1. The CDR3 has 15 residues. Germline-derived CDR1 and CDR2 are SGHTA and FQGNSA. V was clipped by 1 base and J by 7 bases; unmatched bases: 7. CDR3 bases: TGTGCCAGCAGCTTAGGAAGGGGGCGGAGACAGCCCCAGCATTTT. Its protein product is CASSLGRGRRQPQHF.